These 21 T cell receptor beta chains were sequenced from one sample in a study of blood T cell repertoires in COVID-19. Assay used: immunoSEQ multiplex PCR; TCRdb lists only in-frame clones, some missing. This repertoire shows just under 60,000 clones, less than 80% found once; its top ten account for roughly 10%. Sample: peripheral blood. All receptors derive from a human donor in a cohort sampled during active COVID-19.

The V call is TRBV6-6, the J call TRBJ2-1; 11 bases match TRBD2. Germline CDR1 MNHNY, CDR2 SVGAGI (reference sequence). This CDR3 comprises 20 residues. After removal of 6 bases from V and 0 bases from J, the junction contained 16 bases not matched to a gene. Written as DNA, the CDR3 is TGTGCCAGCAGCCACAGATCGGGACTAGCGGTTCTAAGCTCCTACAATGAGCAGTTCTTC. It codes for CASSHRSGLAVLSSYNEQFF.

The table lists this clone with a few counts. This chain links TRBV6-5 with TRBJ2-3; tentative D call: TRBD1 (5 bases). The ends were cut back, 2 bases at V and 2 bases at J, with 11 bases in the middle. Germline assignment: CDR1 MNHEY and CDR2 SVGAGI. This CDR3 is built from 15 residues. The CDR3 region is CASSYQAGFTDTQYF. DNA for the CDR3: TGTGCCAGCAGTTACCAGGCAGGGTTCACAGATACGCAGTATTTT.

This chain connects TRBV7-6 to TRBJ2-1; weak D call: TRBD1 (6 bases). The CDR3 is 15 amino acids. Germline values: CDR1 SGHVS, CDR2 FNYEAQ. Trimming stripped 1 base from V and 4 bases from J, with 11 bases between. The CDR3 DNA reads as TGTGCCAGCAGCTTAGACAGGGAAAGATACAATGAGCAGTTCTTC. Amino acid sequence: CASSLDRERYNEQFF.

This CDR3 reads CASSNRDRVREQYF. The CDR3 region has the DNA TGTGCCAGCTCCAACCGGGACAGGGTGCGCGAGCAGTACTTC. The gene calls are TRBV18 and TRBJ2-7, with 9 bases fitting TRBD1. CDR3 length: 14 amino acids. With 6 bases clipped from V and 6 bases from J, the junction kept 9 bases outside the gene matches. Germline CDR1 reads KGHSH; CDR2 reads LQKENI.

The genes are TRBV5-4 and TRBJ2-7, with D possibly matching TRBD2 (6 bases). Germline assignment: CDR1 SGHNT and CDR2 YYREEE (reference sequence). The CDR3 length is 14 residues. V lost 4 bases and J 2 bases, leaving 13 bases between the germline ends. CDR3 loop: CASSPGLSAYEQYF. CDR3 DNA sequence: TGTGCCAGCAGCCCCGGACTATCCGCCTACGAGCAGTACTTC.

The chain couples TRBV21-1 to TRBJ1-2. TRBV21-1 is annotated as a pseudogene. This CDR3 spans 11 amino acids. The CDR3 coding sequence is TGTGCCAGCGGGGGAGGCTATGGCTACACCTTC. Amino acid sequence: CASGGGYGYTF.

In DNA form, the CDR3 reads TGTGCCAGCAGAAGATCGACAGGGGAGGGCTACACCTTC. Translation: CASRRSTGEGYTF. This chain uses TRBV12-3 or TRBV12-4 with TRBJ1-2; 8 nucleotides agree with TRBD1. The CDR3 is 13 amino acids. Unmatched junction bases numbered 8, after V lost 6 bases and J lost 8 bases.

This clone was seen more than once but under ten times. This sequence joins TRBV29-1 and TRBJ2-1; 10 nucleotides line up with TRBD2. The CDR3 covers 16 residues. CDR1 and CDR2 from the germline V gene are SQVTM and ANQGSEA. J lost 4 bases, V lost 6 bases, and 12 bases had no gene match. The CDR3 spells CSVVDPSGSRYNEQFF. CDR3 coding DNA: TGCAGCGTCGTGGACCCTAGCGGGAGTAGGTACAATGAGCAGTTCTTC.

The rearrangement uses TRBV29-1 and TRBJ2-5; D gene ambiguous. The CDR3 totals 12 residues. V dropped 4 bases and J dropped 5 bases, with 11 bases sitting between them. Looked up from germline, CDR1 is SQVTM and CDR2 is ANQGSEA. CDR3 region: CSVAQAAETQYF. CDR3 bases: TGCAGCGTTGCGCAGGCTGCGGAGACCCAGTACTTC.

In DNA form, the CDR3 reads TGTGCCAGCAGAGCCGGGACTAGCGGAGGTCATGAGCAGTTCTTC. Its translation: CASRAGTSGGHEQFF. The V gene is TRBV2, the J gene TRBJ2-1; 11 bases align to TRBD2. The J segment lost 8 bases and the V segment lost 6 bases, leaving 9 bases of the junction unmatched. The CDR3 runs to 15 residues. Germline-derived CDR1 and CDR2 are SNHLY and FYNNEI. The full variable domain, its missing parts supplied by reference TRBV2 and TRBJ2-1, is EPEVTQTPSHQVTQMGQEVILRCVPISNHLYFYWYRQILGQKVEFLVSFYNNEISEKSEIFDDQFSVERPDGSNFTLKIRSTKLEDSAMYFCASRAGTSGGHEQFFGPGTRLTVL.

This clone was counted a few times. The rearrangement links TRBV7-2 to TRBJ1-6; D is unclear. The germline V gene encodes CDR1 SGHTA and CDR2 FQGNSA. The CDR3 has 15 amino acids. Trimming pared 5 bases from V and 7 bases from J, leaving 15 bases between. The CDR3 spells CASSPQVQPNSPLHF. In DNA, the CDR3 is TGTGCCAGCAGCCCCCAGGTACAGCCAAATTCACCCCTCCACTTT.

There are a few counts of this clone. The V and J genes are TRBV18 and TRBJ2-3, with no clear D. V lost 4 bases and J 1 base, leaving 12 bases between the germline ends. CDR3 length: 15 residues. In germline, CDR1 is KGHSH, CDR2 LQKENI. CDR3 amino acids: CASSQDSAGTDTQYF. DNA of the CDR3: TGTGCCAGCTCACAAGACTCGGCGGGCACAGATACGCAGTATTTT.

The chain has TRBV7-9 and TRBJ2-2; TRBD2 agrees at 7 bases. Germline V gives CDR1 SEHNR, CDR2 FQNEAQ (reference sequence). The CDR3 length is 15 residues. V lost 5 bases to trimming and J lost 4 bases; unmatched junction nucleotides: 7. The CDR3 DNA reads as TGTGCCAGCAGCCAGGCTAGCGGTGGCACCGGGGAGCTGTTTTTT. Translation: CASSQASGGTGELFF. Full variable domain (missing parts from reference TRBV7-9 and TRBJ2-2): DTGVSQNPRHKITKRGQNVTFRCDPISEHNRLYWYRQTLGQGPEFLTYFQNEAQLEKSRLLSDRFSAERPKGSFSTLEIQRTEQGDSAMYLCASSQASGGTGELFFGEGSRLTVL.

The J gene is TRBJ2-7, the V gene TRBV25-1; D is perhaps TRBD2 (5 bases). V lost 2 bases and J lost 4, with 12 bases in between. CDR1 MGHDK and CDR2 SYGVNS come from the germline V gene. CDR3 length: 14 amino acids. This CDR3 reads CASSEGGAKYEQYF. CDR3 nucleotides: TGTGCCAGCAGTGAAGGAGGAGCTAAGTACGAGCAGTACTTC.

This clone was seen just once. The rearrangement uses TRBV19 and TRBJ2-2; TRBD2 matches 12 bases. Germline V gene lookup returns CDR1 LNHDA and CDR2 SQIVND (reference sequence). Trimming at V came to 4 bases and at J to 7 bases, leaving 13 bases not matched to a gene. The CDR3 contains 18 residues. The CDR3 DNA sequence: TGTGCCAGTAGTACTCGATCTAGCGGGAGGGTCCGTAGCGGGGAGCTGTTTTTT. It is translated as CASSTRSSGRVRSGELFF.

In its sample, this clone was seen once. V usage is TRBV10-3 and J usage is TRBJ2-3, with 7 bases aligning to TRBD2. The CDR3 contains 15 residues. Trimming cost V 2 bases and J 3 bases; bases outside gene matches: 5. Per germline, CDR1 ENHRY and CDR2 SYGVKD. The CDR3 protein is CAISETGLGTDTQYF. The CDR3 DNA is TGTGCCATCAGTGAGACCGGACTAGGGACAGATACGCAGTATTTT.

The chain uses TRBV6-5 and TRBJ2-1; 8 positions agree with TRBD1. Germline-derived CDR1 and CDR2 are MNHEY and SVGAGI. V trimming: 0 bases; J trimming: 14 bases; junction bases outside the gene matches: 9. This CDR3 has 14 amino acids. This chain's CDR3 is CASSYSGTGPLEFF. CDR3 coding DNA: TGTGCCAGCAGTTACTCCGGGACAGGACCCTTGGAGTTCTTC.

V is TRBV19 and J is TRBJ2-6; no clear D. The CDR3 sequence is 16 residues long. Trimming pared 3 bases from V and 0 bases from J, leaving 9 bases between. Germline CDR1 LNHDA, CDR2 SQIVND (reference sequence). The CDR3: CASSMLRTSGANVLTF. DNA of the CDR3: TGTGCCAGTAGTATGCTGCGAACCTCTGGGGCCAACGTCCTGACTTTC. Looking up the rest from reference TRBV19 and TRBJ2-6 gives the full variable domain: DGGITQSPKYLFRKEGQNVTLSCEQNLNHDAMYWYRQDPGQGLRLIYYSQIVNDFQKGDIAEGYSVSREKKESFPLTVTSAQKNPTAFYLCASSMLRTSGANVLTFGAGSRLTVL.

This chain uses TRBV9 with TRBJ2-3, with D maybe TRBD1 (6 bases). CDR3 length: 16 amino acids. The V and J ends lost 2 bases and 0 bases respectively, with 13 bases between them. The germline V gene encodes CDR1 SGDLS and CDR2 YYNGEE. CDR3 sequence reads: CASSVGRGSSTDTQYF. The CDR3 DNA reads TGTGCCAGCAGCGTTGGTAGGGGGTCAAGCACAGATACGCAGTATTTT.

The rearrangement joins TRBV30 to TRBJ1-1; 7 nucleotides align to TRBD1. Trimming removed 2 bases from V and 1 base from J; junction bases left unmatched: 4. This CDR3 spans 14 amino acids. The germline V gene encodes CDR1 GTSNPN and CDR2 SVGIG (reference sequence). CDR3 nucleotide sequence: TGTGCCTGGAGTAAGGGGGCTGCGAACACTGAAGCTTTCTTT. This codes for CAWSKGAANTEAFF. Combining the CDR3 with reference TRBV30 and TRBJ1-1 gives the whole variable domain SQTIHQWPATLVQPVGSPLSLECTVEGTSNPNLYWYRQAAGRGLQLLFYSVGIGQISSEVPQNLSASRPQDRQFILSSKKLLLSDSGFYLCAWSKGAANTEAFFGQGTRLTVV.

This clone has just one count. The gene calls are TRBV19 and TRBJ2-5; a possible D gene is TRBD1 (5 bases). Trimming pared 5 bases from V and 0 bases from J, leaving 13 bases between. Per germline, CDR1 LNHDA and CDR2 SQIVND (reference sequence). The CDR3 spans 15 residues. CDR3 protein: CASSPGQRYQETQYF. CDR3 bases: TGTGCCAGTAGTCCAGGACAAAGGTACCAAGAGACCCAGTACTTC.